Listed here is a single TCR beta chain. Germline CDR1 is SGHRS and CDR2 is YFSETQ. With 2 bases removed from V and 4 bases from J, the gap between germline ends came to 12 bases. The CDR3 loop spans 14 amino acids. These data are taken from a study of Graves' ophthalmopathy and Graves' hyperthyroidism. The authors amplified TCR beta CDR3 regions, and they did so from RNA transcripts for repertoire sequencing. An initial RT-PCR round employing HTBI primers preceded a second-round multiplex PCR. TCRdb re-derived calls from the multiplex PCR reads in MiXCR, one entry per CDR3 protein. Among about 1.1 million distinct CDR3 sequences, roughly two fifths were seen once, and the ten largest hold 8.5% to 14%.

Material for sequencing was peripheral blood or thyroid tissue (not recorded which). This chain uses TRBV5-1 with TRBJ1-1; D ambiguous. The receptor was derived from an adult man with Graves' hyperthyroidism. The DNA for the CDR3 is TGCGCCAGCAGCTTTGACACGGAGGGCACTGAAGCTTTCTTT. This translates into CASSFDTEGTEAFF.